This is a list of T cell receptor beta chains from one sample in a study of blood T cell repertoires in COVID-19. Data came from immunoSEQ multiplex PCR; TCRdb stores just in-frame clones and leaves some out. The table lists 110,000 or so clones, approximately 90% of them singletons. Specimen: peripheral blood. The receptors were sampled from a woman in her seventies who had recovered from COVID-19. CDR3s include the opening cysteine and the closing phenylalanine or tryptophan. Each record gives: clone size, D gene, V gene, J gene, CDR3 DNA, CDR3 protein. D genes are given only for firm matches. Size tells how often a clone was seen (once, few, many) or the class of an expanded clone, and some rows leave it out.

>NA|TRBD2|TRBV3-1/TRBV3-2|TRBJ2-3
TGTGCCAGCAGCCAACTAGCGGGGGGCTTCACGGATACGCAGTATTTT
CASSQLAGGFTDTQYF
>NA|NA|TRBV4-3|TRBJ2-7
TGCGCCAGCAGCCAAGAAGGTCACAGCTTCTACGAGCAGTACTTC
CASSQEGHSFYEQYF
>NA|TRBD1|TRBV7-3|TRBJ2-2
TGTGCCAGCAGCCCCCGGACAGGGGCCACCGGGGAGCTGTTTTTT
CASSPRTGATGELFF
>NA|NA|TRBV21-1|TRBJ2-3
TGTGCCAGCAGCTCAAGAGGTGGCGGGGCTAGCACAGATACGCAGTATTTT
CASSSRGGGASTDTQYF
>NA|TRBD1|TRBV7-9|TRBJ1-4
TGTGCCAGCAGACGGGACAGCAGACATGAAAAACTGTTTTTT
CASRRDSRHEKLFF
>NA|NA|TRBV5-1|TRBJ1-6
TGCGCCAGCAGCTTGGTCCGGAATTCACCCCTCCACTTT
CASSLVRNSPLHF
>once|TRBD1|TRBV7-9|TRBJ2-3
TGTGCCAGCAGCCGAGACAGGGGTACAGATACGCAGTATTTT
CASSRDRGTDTQYF
>NA|TRBD2|TRBV29-1|TRBJ2-1
TGCAGCGTTTTCGGACTAGCGGGAGGCTACAATGAGCAGTTCTTC
CSVFGLAGGYNEQFF
>NA|TRBD2|TRBV30|TRBJ2-1
TGTGCCTGGGCAAAGACTAGCGGGAACAATGAGCAGTTCTTC
CAWAKTSGNNEQFF
>NA|TRBD2|TRBV7-3|TRBJ2-1
TGTGCCAGCAGCCCGACGGGGGGGGTTGAGCAGTTCTTC
CASSPTGGVEQFF
>NA|NA|TRBV28|TRBJ2-1
TGTGCCAGCAGGCCGGGACAAACCTACAATGAGCAGTTCTTC
CASRPGQTYNEQFF
>once|NA|TRBV18|TRBJ1-5
TGTGCCAGCTCAGGGCAGGGTAGGAATCAGCCCCAGCATTTT
CASSGQGRNQPQHF
>NA|TRBD2|TRBV7-3|TRBJ2-2
TGTGCCAGCGGGACTAGCGGAAACACCGGGGAGCTGTTTTTT
CASGTSGNTGELFF
>NA|NA|TRBV4-3|TRBJ2-7
TGCGCCAGCAGCCAAGATGATTTGATCGCAGGTGCCCCCCACTTC
CASSQDDLIAGAPHF
>once|TRBD1|TRBV24-1|TRBJ2-7
TGTGCCACCAGTGATTGGGACAGCCACGAGCAGTACTTC
CATSDWDSHEQYF
>NA|TRBD1|TRBV24-1|TRBJ1-2
TGTGCCACCAGTGCTCCCGGACAGGGGAAGGGCTATGGCTACACCTTC
CATSAPGQGKGYGYTF
>NA|NA|TRBV28|TRBJ2-1
TGTGCCAGCAGTCCGTCCGGTGGTAGCTCCTACAATGAGCAGTTCTTC
CASSPSGGSSYNEQFF
>NA|TRBD1|TRBV19|TRBJ1-1
TGTGCCAGTAGTATAAGGGACAGGGGGTTCGCTGAAGCTTTCTTT
CASSIRDRGFAEAFF
>once|TRBD1|TRBV6-2/TRBV6-3|TRBJ1-3
TGTGCCAGCAGTTACTCACTGACAGGGATTGGCGACACCATATATTTT
CASSYSLTGIGDTIYF
>NA|TRBD1|TRBV7-2|TRBJ1-1
TGTGCCAGCAGCTTGCTGGGGACAGGGGGTGAAGCTTTCTTT
CASSLLGTGGEAFF
>once|TRBD1|TRBV7-2|TRBJ1-1
TGTGCCAGCAGCTTGGGACTCGACAGGGTTGGGGCTTTCTTT
CASSLGLDRVGAFF
>NA|NA|TRBV6-5|TRBJ2-5
TGTGCCAGCAATTTGAGGTTGCAAGAGACCCAGTACTTC
CASNLRLQETQYF
>few|NA|TRBV19|TRBJ1-1
TGTGCCTCGAACCGGGGGGCGAACACTGAAGCTTTCTTT
CASNRGANTEAFF
>NA|TRBD2|TRBV4-2|TRBJ2-6
TGTGCCAGCAGCCGATCGACTAGCGGGAATCCTGGGGCCAACGTCCTGACTTTC
CASSRSTSGNPGANVLTF
>NA|NA|TRBV19|TRBJ2-5
TGTGCCAGTAGTAGGGCCAGTGCCCAAGAGACCCAGTACTTC
CASSRASAQETQYF
>few|TRBD1|TRBV9|TRBJ2-7
TGTGCCAGCAGCCCGAGGGACAGGGAGGGGTGGGAGCAGTACTTC
CASSPRDREGWEQYF
>NA|NA|TRBV5-4|TRBJ2-7
TGTGCCAGCAGCCCGGGAGTGACGGAAAGCTCCTACGAGCAGTACTTC
CASSPGVTESSYEQYF
>NA|TRBD1|TRBV5-1|TRBJ2-5
TGCGCCAGCAGCCCCCTGGGGACAGGGGGAGAGACCCAGTACTTC
CASSPLGTGGETQYF